This is a list of T cell receptor beta chains from one sample in a study of cytomegalovirus exposure and HLA in healthy donors. The data were produced by immunoSEQ multiplex PCR, yet TCRdb's version contains in-frame clones alone and is incomplete. This table has 150,000 to 200,000 clones, around 62% appearing once. Sequencing used PBMCs. These receptor sequences come from a man aged 40-50 years in good health and CMV-seronegative. Each CDR3 is given with its conserved first and last residue. Each record gives: J gene, D gene, V gene, CDR3 protein. The D gene is left open where the match is weak.

j_call: TRBJ1-1
d_call: -
v_call: TRBV5-6
cdr3_aa: CASSLAINSLNTEAFF

j_call: TRBJ1-1
d_call: TRBD1
v_call: TRBV19
cdr3_aa: CASTGGSHITEAFF

j_call: TRBJ2-5
d_call: TRBD2
v_call: TRBV6-5
cdr3_aa: CASRREERGGTQYF

j_call: TRBJ2-7
d_call: -
v_call: TRBV6-1
cdr3_aa: CASRGQSSSYEQYF

j_call: TRBJ2-3
d_call: -
v_call: TRBV19
cdr3_aa: CATSEGSGTDTQYF

j_call: TRBJ1-6
d_call: -
v_call: TRBV30
cdr3_aa: CAWSEQGRSPLHF

j_call: TRBJ2-1
d_call: -
v_call: TRBV6-4
cdr3_aa: CASSDSSVYNEQFF

j_call: TRBJ2-1
d_call: TRBD2
v_call: TRBV4-1
cdr3_aa: CASSQHHWTSEDNEQFF

j_call: TRBJ1-2
d_call: -
v_call: TRBV5-1
cdr3_aa: CASSLAGVGNYGYTF

j_call: TRBJ2-7
d_call: -
v_call: TRBV7-9
cdr3_aa: CASSLTSSYEQYF

j_call: TRBJ2-7
d_call: -
v_call: TRBV5-1
cdr3_aa: CASRQGYSSYEQYF

j_call: TRBJ1-5
d_call: TRBD1
v_call: TRBV7-9
cdr3_aa: CASSSDRANQPQHF

j_call: TRBJ1-2
d_call: -
v_call: TRBV19
cdr3_aa: CASSTGQLYYGYTF

j_call: TRBJ1-4
d_call: TRBD1
v_call: TRBV5-1
cdr3_aa: CASSLDTGAGEKLFF

j_call: TRBJ2-2
d_call: TRBD1
v_call: TRBV5-1
cdr3_aa: CASSHQGASGTGELFF

j_call: TRBJ1-3
d_call: TRBD1
v_call: TRBV4-1
cdr3_aa: CASSQLTGAGNTIYF

j_call: TRBJ1-5
d_call: -
v_call: TRBV2
cdr3_aa: CASNAGEGNQPQHF

j_call: TRBJ1-5
d_call: -
v_call: TRBV6-1
cdr3_aa: CASKWGLESNQPQHF

j_call: TRBJ2-5
d_call: TRBD1
v_call: TRBV10-3
cdr3_aa: CAIAGQGEETQYF

j_call: TRBJ1-5
d_call: TRBD1
v_call: TRBV7-2
cdr3_aa: CASSTTGGGQPQHF

j_call: TRBJ2-5
d_call: -
v_call: TRBV15
cdr3_aa: CATSRGLAQYF

j_call: TRBJ2-7
d_call: TRBD1
v_call: TRBV27
cdr3_aa: CASLSRDRAYEQYF

j_call: TRBJ2-2
d_call: TRBD2
v_call: TRBV7-2
cdr3_aa: CASGREGLAANTGELFF

j_call: TRBJ2-7
d_call: TRBD2
v_call: TRBV5-4
cdr3_aa: CASSTGLAEAYEQYF

j_call: TRBJ2-3
d_call: TRBD2
v_call: TRBV5-1
cdr3_aa: CASSSGLAGGPTDTQYF

j_call: TRBJ2-1
d_call: -
v_call: TRBV6-5
cdr3_aa: CASNRGGHSDNEQFF

j_call: TRBJ1-1
d_call: -
v_call: TRBV19
cdr3_aa: CASSIPMNTEAFF

j_call: TRBJ1-4
d_call: TRBD1
v_call: TRBV7-2
cdr3_aa: CASSAQGLSDEKLFF

j_call: TRBJ2-7
d_call: -
v_call: TRBV5-8
cdr3_aa: CASSSWRAGSYEQYF

j_call: TRBJ1-2
d_call: -
v_call: TRBV10-3
cdr3_aa: CAIKGQGQVGGYTF

j_call: TRBJ2-1
d_call: TRBD2
v_call: TRBV5-1
cdr3_aa: CASSLTSGGPYNEQFF

j_call: TRBJ1-6
d_call: -
v_call: TRBV6-5
cdr3_aa: CASSPRGNSPLHF

j_call: TRBJ2-4
d_call: -
v_call: TRBV7-9
cdr3_aa: CASSLGGGENIQYF

j_call: TRBJ2-5
d_call: -
v_call: TRBV19
cdr3_aa: CASSGSRGETQYF

j_call: TRBJ1-1
d_call: -
v_call: TRBV19
cdr3_aa: CASSETGDSGAFF

j_call: TRBJ2-1
d_call: -
v_call: TRBV18
cdr3_aa: CASSNVEGLENEQFF

j_call: TRBJ1-3
d_call: -
v_call: TRBV30
cdr3_aa: CAWSAEGFSGNTIYF

j_call: TRBJ1-2
d_call: TRBD1
v_call: TRBV13
cdr3_aa: CASSRNRDRYSRGYTF

j_call: TRBJ2-3
d_call: TRBD2
v_call: TRBV18
cdr3_aa: CASSPVLVAGVTDTQYF

j_call: TRBJ1-1
d_call: -
v_call: TRBV5-1
cdr3_aa: CASSSPPGEGDTEAFF

j_call: TRBJ2-1
d_call: TRBD2
v_call: TRBV18
cdr3_aa: CASSPDPAGVNEQFFIRSYNEQFF

j_call: TRBJ1-1
d_call: TRBD1
v_call: TRBV13
cdr3_aa: CASSTNPGGAYTEAFF

j_call: TRBJ1-4
d_call: -
v_call: TRBV6-1
cdr3_aa: CASSGEQGPDEKLFF

j_call: TRBJ1-1
d_call: -
v_call: TRBV11-3
cdr3_aa: CASSLNYREGTEAFF

j_call: TRBJ1-1
d_call: TRBD1
v_call: TRBV25-1
cdr3_aa: CASSRGQMNTEAFF

j_call: TRBJ2-3
d_call: -
v_call: TRBV2
cdr3_aa: CASKGGNTQYF

j_call: TRBJ1-4
d_call: TRBD1
v_call: TRBV19
cdr3_aa: CASSTGQVLGKLFF

j_call: TRBJ2-1
d_call: TRBD2
v_call: TRBV9
cdr3_aa: CASSASTSGSNEQFF